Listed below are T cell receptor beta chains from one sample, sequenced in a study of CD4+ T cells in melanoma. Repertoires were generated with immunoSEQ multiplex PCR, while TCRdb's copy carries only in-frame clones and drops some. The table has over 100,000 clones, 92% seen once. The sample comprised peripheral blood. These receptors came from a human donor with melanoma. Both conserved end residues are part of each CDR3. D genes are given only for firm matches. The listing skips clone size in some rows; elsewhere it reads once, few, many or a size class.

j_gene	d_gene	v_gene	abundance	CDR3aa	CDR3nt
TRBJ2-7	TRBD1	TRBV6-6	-	CASSYPQGATSYEQYF	TGTGCCAGCAGTTACCCTCAGGGGGCAACCTCCTACGAGCAGTACTTC
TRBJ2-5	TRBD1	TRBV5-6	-	CASSLTGEKTQYF	TGTGCCAGCAGCTTGACAGGGGAGAAGACCCAGTACTTC
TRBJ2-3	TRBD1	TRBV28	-	CASRSGGGADTQYF	TGTGCCAGCAGGTCAGGGGGTGGCGCAGATACGCAGTATTTT
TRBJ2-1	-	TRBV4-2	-	CASSQDYSRSEQFF	TGTGCCAGCAGCCAAGACTATTCGAGGAGTGAGCAGTTCTTC
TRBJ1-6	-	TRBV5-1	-	CASSFDSSYNSPLHF	TGCGCCAGCAGCTTTGACAGCTCCTATAATTCACCCCTCCACTTT
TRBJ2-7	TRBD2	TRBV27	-	CASSPPELAIRYEQYF	TGTGCCAGCAGCCCACCCGAACTAGCGATTCGCTACGAGCAGTACTTC
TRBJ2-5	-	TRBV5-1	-	CASSTVADMETQYF	TGCGCCAGCAGCACGGTAGCGGATATGGAGACCCAGTACTTC
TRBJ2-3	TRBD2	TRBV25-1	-	CASSDIAGVTDTQYF	TGTGCCAGCAGTGATATAGCGGGCGTCACAGATACGCAGTATTTT
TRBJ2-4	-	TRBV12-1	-	CASSSRGGSLAKNIQYF	TGTGCCAGCAGCAGTCGGGGGGGATCCTTAGCCAAAAACATTCAGTACTTC
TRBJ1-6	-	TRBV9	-	CASSVDTGFNSPLHF	TGTGCCAGCAGCGTAGATACAGGGTTTAATTCACCCCTCCACTTT
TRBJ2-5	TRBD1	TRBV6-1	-	CASSDSGTEETQYF	TGTGCCAGCAGTGATTCCGGGACAGAAGAGACCCAGTACTTC
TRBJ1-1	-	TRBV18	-	CASSPLTGSTEAFF	TGTGCCAGCTCACCACTCACGGGGTCTACTGAAGCTTTCTTT
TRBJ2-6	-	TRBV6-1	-	CASRLGAGANVLTF	TGTGCCAGCAGATTGGGGGCTGGGGCCAACGTCCTGACTTTC
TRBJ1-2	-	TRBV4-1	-	CASSHDGQGLRGYTF	TGCGCCAGCAGCCATGATGGGCAGGGGCTTCGGGGCTACACCTTC
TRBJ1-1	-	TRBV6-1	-	CASSVWGTNTEAFF	TGTGCCAGCAGTGTCTGGGGGACGAACACTGAAGCTTTCTTT
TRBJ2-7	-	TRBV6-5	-	CASSYSIVAYEQYF	TGTGCCAGCAGTTACTCGATCGTAGCCTACGAGCAGTACTTC
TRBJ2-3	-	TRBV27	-	CASSSSQLMTDTQYF	TGTGCCAGCAGTTCTTCCCAGTTAATGACAGATACGCAGTATTTT
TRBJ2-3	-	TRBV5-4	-	CASSLVFGSTDTQYF	TGTGCCAGCAGCTTGGTTTTCGGGAGCACAGATACGCAGTATTTT
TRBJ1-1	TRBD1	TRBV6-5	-	CASSYAGGYTEAFF	TGTGCCAGCAGTTACGCAGGGGGCTACACTGAAGCTTTCTTT
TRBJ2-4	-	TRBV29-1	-	CSARGSIAKNIQYF	TGCAGCGCCAGGGGAAGTATAGCCAAAAACATTCAGTACTTC
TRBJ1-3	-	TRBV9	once	CATPGFGSLGNTIYF	TGTGCCACCCCGGGGTTTGGAAGCCTTGGAAACACCATATATTTT
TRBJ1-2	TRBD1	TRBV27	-	CASSFRDRADGYTF	TGTGCCAGCAGTTTTAGGGACAGGGCTGATGGCTACACCTTC
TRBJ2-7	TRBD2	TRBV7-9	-	CASSPPAGGPREQYF	TGTGCCAGCAGCCCCCCGGCGGGAGGGCCTCGCGAGCAGTACTTC
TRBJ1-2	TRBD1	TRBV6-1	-	CASRTGTSTNYGYTF	TGTGCCAGCCGGACAGGGACGTCCACTAACTATGGCTACACCTTC
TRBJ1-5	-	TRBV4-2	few	CASSQESGPRGNQPQHF	TGTGCCAGCAGCCAAGAGTCGGGACCTCGTGGCAATCAGCCCCAGCATTTT
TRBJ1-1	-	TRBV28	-	CASRSGGVNTEAFF	TGTGCCAGCAGATCCGGGGGGGTTAACACTGAAGCTTTCTTT
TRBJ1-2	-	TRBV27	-	CASSLGDNYGYTF	TGTGCCAGCAGTTTAGGGGATAACTATGGCTACACCTTC
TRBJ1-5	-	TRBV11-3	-	CASSLMGDSNQPQHF	TGTGCCAGCAGCTTGATGGGAGATAGCAATCAGCCCCAGCATTTT
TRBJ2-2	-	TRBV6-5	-	CASRRNRGGTGELFF	TGTGCCAGCAGGAGGAACAGGGGAGGGACCGGGGAGCTGTTTTTT
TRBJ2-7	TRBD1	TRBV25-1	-	CASSGFRGLGYEQYF	TGTGCCAGCAGTGGATTTAGGGGGCTCGGCTACGAGCAGTACTTC
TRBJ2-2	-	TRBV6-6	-	CASSPGRNTGELFF	TGTGCCAGCAGCCCCGGCAGGAACACCGGGGAGCTGTTTTTT
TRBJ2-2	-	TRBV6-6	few	CASTGNHQTGELFF	TGTGCCAGCACGGGGAATCATCAAACCGGGGAGCTGTTTTTT
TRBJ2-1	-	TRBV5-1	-	CASSLAGEPYNEQFF	TGCGCCAGCAGTCTGGCCGGGGAACCCTACAATGAGCAGTTCTTC
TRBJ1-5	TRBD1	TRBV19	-	CASRDRGLDSNQPQHF	TGTGCCTCCCGGGACAGGGGGTTAGATAGCAATCAGCCCCAGCATTTT
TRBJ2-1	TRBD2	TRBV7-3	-	CASSLAGGGWDEQFF	TGTGCCAGCAGCCTAGCGGGAGGGGGTTGGGATGAGCAGTTCTTC
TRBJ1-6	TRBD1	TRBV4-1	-	CASSPGQGNNSPLHF	TGCGCCAGCAGCCCTGGACAGGGTAATAATTCACCCCTCCACTTT
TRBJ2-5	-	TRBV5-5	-	CASSLVVSQETQYF	TGTGCCAGCAGCTTGGTGGTCAGCCAAGAGACCCAGTACTTC
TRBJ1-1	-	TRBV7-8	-	CASSPKRYGTMNTEAFF	TGTGCCAGCAGCCCAAAAAGGTACGGGACTATGAACACTGAAGCTTTCTTT
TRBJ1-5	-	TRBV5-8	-	CASSLGPEWIQPQHF	TGTGCCAGCAGCTTGGGGCCCGAGTGGATCCAGCCCCAGCATTTT
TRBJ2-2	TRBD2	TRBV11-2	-	CASRSGLADTGELFF	TGTGCCAGCCGATCCGGACTAGCGGACACCGGGGAGCTGTTTTTT
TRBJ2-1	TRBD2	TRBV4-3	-	CASSHELAGDNEQFF	TGCGCCAGCAGCCACGAACTAGCGGGGGATAATGAGCAGTTCTTC
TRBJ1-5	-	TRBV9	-	CASSVDPQGNQPQHF	TGTGCCAGCAGCGTAGACCCACAGGGTAATCAGCCCCAGCATTTT
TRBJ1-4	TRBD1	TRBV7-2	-	CASSPGQGHEKLFF	TGTGCCAGCAGCCCAGGACAGGGGCACGAAAAACTGTTTTTT
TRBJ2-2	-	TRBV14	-	CASSRALGAGELFF	TGTGCCAGCAGCCGTGCCTTAGGCGCCGGGGAGCTGTTTTTT
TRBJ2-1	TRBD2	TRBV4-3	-	CASSQDRLAGGNEQFF	TGCGCCAGCAGCCAAGATCGCCTAGCGGGTGGTAATGAGCAGTTCTTC
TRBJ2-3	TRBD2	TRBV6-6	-	CASSYSSSGRVAQYF	TGTGCCAGCAGTTACTCGTCTAGCGGGAGAGTCGCGCAGTATTTT
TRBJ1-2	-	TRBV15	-	CATSTPYVGFVSNYGYTF	TGTGCCACCAGCACCCCCTATGTGGGTTTTGTCTCCAACTATGGCTACACCTTC
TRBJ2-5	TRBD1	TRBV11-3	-	CASSLGQGGETQYF	TGTGCCAGCAGCCTCGGACAGGGGGGGGAGACCCAGTACTTC
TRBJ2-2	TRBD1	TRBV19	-	CASSIMTGGTGELFF	TGTGCCAGTAGTATCATGACAGGGGGTACCGGGGAGCTGTTTTTT
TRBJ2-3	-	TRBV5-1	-	CASSDARAASTDTQYF	TGCGCCAGCAGCGATGCCCGCGCAGCTAGCACAGATACGCAGTATTTT
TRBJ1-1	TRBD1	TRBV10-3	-	CAISARDRGSEAFF	TGTGCCATCAGTGCAAGGGACAGGGGGAGCGAAGCTTTCTTT
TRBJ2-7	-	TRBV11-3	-	CASSLGQSSYEQYF	TGTGCCAGCAGCTTAGGACAGAGCTCCTACGAGCAGTACTTC